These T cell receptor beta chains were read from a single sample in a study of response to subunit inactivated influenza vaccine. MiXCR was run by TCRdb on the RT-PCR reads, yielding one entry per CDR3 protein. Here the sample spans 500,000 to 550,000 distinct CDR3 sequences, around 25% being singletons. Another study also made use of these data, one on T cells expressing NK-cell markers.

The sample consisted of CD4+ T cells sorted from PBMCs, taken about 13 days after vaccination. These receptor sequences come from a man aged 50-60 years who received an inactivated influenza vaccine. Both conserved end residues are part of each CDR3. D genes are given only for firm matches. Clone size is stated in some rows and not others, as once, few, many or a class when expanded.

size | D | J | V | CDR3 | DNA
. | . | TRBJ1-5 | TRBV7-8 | CASSLTGGPYSNQPQHF | TGTGCCAGCAGCTTGACTGGGGGACCGTATAGCAATCAGCCCCAGCATTTT
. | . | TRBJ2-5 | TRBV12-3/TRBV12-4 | CASSSRPGIQETQYF | TGTGCCAGCAGTTCTCGGCCAGGGATCCAAGAGACCCAGTACTTC
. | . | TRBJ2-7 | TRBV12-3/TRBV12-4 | CASSPDSGAFLAEQYF | TGTGCCAGCAGCCCAGACAGTGGAGCCTTTCTCGCCGAGCAGTACTTC
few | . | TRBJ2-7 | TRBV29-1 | CSVEEGGVEQYF | TGCAGCGTTGAAGAAGGGGGGGTCGAGCAGTACTTC
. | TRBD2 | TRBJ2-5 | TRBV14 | CASSQYLAGRKTQYF | TGTGCCAGCAGCCAATATCTAGCGGGGAGAAAGACCCAGTACTTC
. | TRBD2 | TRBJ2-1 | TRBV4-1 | CASSLSGLATSREQFF | TGCGCCAGCAGCCTGTCGGGACTAGCAACCTCCCGTGAGCAGTTCTTC
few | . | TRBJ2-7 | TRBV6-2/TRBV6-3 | CASRRTESYEQYF | TGTGCCAGCAGAAGGACGGAATCCTACGAGCAGTACTTC
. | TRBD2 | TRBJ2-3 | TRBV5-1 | CASSLKGLAGTDTQYF | TGCGCCAGCAGCTTAAAAGGACTAGCGGGCACAGATACGCAGTATTTT
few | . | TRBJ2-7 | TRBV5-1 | CASSLGQTAREQYF | TGCGCCAGCAGCTTGGGACAGACAGCCCGCGAGCAGTACTTC
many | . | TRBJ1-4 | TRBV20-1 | CSASPGPRGEKLFF | TGCAGTGCTAGCCCTGGCCCGAGAGGGGAAAAACTGTTTTTT
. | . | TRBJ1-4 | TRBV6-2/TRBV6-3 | CASSYGGSGNNEKLFF | TGTGCCAGCAGTTACGGGGGCAGCGGCAATAATGAAAAACTGTTTTTT
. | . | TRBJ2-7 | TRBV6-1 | CASSESQSSYEQYF | TGTGCCAGCAGTGAATCTCAGAGTTCCTACGAGCAGTACTTC
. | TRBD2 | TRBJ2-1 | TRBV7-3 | CASSLGVAGGRNEQFF | TGTGCCAGCAGCCTGGGGGTTGCGGGAGGAAGGAATGAGCAGTTCTTC
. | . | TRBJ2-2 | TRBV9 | CASSGRRAAITGELFF | TGTGCCAGCAGCGGCCGGAGAGCGGCAATCACCGGGGAGCTGTTTTTT
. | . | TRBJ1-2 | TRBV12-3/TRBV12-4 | CASRDSNYGYTF | TGTGCCAGCAGGGACAGCAACTATGGCTACACCTTC
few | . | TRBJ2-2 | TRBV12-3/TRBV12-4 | CASSLAVRVNTGELFF | TGTGCCAGCAGTTTAGCTGTGAGGGTGAACACCGGGGAGCTGTTTTTT
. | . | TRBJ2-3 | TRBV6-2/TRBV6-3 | CASSYRPANTQYF | TGTGCCAGCAGTTACAGGCCGGCAAATACGCAGTATTTT
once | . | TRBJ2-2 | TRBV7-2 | CASSLYGGRNTGELFF | TGTGCCAGCAGCTTATACGGAGGTCGGAACACCGGGGAGCTGTTTTTT
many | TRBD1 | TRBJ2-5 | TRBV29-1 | CSVPGQLYQETQYF | TGCAGCGTACCGGGACAGTTGTACCAAGAGACCCAGTACTTC
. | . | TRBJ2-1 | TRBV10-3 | CAISEAVSSYNEQFF | TGTGCCATCAGTGAGGCGGTTAGCTCCTACAATGAGCAGTTCTTC